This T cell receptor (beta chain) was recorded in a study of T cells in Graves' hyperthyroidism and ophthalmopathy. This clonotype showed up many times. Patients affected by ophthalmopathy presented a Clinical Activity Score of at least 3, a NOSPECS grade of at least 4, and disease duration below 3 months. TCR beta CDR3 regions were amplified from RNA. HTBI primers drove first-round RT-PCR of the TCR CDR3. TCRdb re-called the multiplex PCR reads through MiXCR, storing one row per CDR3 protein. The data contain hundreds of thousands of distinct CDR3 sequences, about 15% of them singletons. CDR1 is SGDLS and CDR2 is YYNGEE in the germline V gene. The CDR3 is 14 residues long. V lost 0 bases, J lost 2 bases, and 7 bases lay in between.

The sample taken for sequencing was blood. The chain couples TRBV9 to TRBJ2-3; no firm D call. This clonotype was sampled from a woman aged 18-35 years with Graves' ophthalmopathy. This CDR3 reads CASSVEVHTDTQYF. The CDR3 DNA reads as TGTGCCAGCAGCGTAGAGGTACACACAGATACGCAGTATTTT.